The 9 T cell receptor beta chains reported below all come from one sample, sequenced in a study of CD8 T cells in ankylosing spondylitis. MiXCR, applied by TCRdb to the 5' RACE reads, yields one record per CDR3 protein. The table shows 300,000 to 350,000 distinct CDR3 sequences, with about 9.9% occurring only once. Sequencing was performed on blood, either unsorted or a sorted T cell fraction (not recorded which). All receptors come from a female donor with ankylosing spondylitis or in good health (not recorded which).

This clonotype was observed many times. V and J are TRBV7-2 and TRBJ1-1; D is perhaps TRBD1 (5 bases). Trimming removed 3 bases from V and 8 bases from J, with 7 bases in between. The CDR3 is made up of 11 amino acids. CDR1 is SGHTA and CDR2 is FQGNSA in the germline V gene. In DNA form, the CDR3 reads TGTGCCAGCAGCTTGGGGCTCGAAGCTTTCTTT. Protein product: CASSLGLEAFF. Combining the CDR3 with reference TRBV7-2 and TRBJ1-1 gives the whole variable domain GAGVSQSPSNKVTEKGKDVELRCDPISGHTALYWYRQSLGQGLEFLIYFQGNSAPDKSGLPSDRFSAERTGGSVSTLTIQRTQQEDSAVYLCASSLGLEAFFGQGTRLTVV.

This clonotype has more than one count but fewer than ten. The rearrangement joins TRBV7-9 to TRBJ2-3, with a weak D call TRBD1 (5 bases). The CDR3 has 15 amino acids. Between the trimmed V and J ends, which lost 2 bases and 3 bases, there was a span of 12 bases. Germline loops: CDR1 SEHNR, CDR2 FQNEAQ (reference sequence). CDR3 nucleotide sequence: TGTGCCAGCAGCTTAAAAACAGGACCTACAGATACGCAGTATTTT. It is translated as CASSLKTGPTDTQYF.

Only a few counts were recorded for this clonotype. This may come from a read error, since a much larger clone is one base off. V gene TRBV6-1 combines with J gene TRBJ1-5; no definite D call. The CDR3 totals 13 residues. V shed 3 bases and J shed 7 bases, with 10 bases lying between them. Per germline, CDR1 MNHNS and CDR2 SASEGT. CDR3 DNA sequence: TGTGCCAGCAGTGACCGGAGATTGCAGCCCCAGCATTTT. Amino acid sequence: CASSDRRLQPQHF.

This clonotype has a count of ten or more. The J gene is TRBJ2-1, the V gene TRBV5-1, with 10 nucleotides matching TRBD2. Losses at the gene ends were 0 bases for V and 6 bases for J; bases not matched to a gene: 3. Germline CDR1 SGHRS, CDR2 YFSETQ. There are 15 residues in the CDR3. In DNA form, the CDR3 reads TGCGCCAGCAGCTTGGGGAGCGGGAGGGCCAATGAGCAGTTCTTC. Amino acid sequence: CASSLGSGRANEQFF.

The chain combines TRBV20-1 with TRBJ2-1, with TRBD2 matching 9 bases. Per the germline V gene, CDR1 is DFQATT and CDR2 is SNEGSKA (reference sequence). V gave up 3 bases and J gave up 1 base; unmatched junction bases: 10. The CDR3 spans 17 residues. The CDR3 protein is CSARISLTSGSYNEQFF. In DNA form, the CDR3 reads TGCAGTGCTAGGATTTCCTTGACTAGCGGTTCCTACAATGAGCAGTTCTTC.

This clonotype was seen a handful of times. The V call is TRBV15, the J call TRBJ2-5; D call uncertain. Germline V CDR1 and CDR2: LNHNV, YYDKDF (reference sequence). The CDR3 extends over 15 amino acids. V was shortened by 0 bases and J by 4 bases, with 12 bases between the two germline ends. Here the CDR3 DNA reads TGTGCCACCAGCAGAGATCTTGGGCTAGGAGAGACCCAGTACTTC. Residues: CATSRDLGLGETQYF. Together with reference TRBV15 and TRBJ2-5, the CDR3 gives the full variable domain: DAMVIQNPRYQVTQFGKPVTLSCSQTLNHNVMYWYQQKSSQAPKLLFHYYDKDFNNEADTPDNFQSRRPNTSFCFLDIRSPGLGDTAMYLCATSRDLGLGETQYFGPGTRLLVL.

The chain is built from TRBV5-1 and TRBJ2-1, with D unclear. CDR1 and CDR2 from the germline V gene are SGHRS and YFSETQ. The CDR3 loop spans 15 amino acids. V gave up 7 bases and J gave up 10 bases, with 24 bases separating them. CDR3 in DNA: TGCGCCAGCGTAGAAGGCACTCGGAAGAACGCAGAGCAGTTCTTC. It yields the protein CASVEGTRKNAEQFF.

The chain couples TRBV5-6 to TRBJ2-3; the match to TRBD2 covers 15 bases. The germline CDR1 and CDR2 sequences are SGHDT and YYEEEE. Trimming removed 0 bases from V and 4 bases from J; junction bases left unmatched: 6. The CDR3 spans 18 residues. CDR3: CASSLAWRTSGGADTQYF. In nucleotides, the CDR3 is TGTGCCAGCAGCTTGGCATGGCGGACTAGCGGGGGGGCAGATACGCAGTATTTT.

There are many counts of this clonotype. This sequence joins TRBV28 and TRBJ2-5; 7 bases are a match to TRBD1. The junction had 7 bases not matched to a gene; V was cut back by 5 bases and J by 4 bases. This CDR3 has 14 amino acids. Germline V gene data show CDR1 as MDHEN and CDR2 as SYDVKM. The CDR3 DNA follows: TGTGCCAGCAGTGAGACAGGGAGAGGAGAGACCCAGTACTTC. Its protein product is CASSETGRGETQYF. Based on the CDR3 plus reference TRBV28 and TRBJ2-5, the full variable domain is DVKVTQSSRYLVKRTGEKVFLECVQDMDHENMFWYRQDPGLGLRLIYFSYDVKMKEKGDIPEGYSVSREKKERFSLILESASTNQTSMYLCASSETGRGETQYFGPGTRLLVL.